These 20 T cell receptor beta chains came from one sample sequenced in a study of cytomegalovirus exposure and HLA in healthy donors. Libraries were prepared by immunoSEQ multiplex PCR; TCRdb keeps only in-frame clonotypes and omits some of them. The sample yields 65,000 to 80,000 clones, 85% to 95% seen once. The source material was PBMCs. These receptors all come from a young woman in good health and CMV-seropositive.

This clone was observed a handful of times. This chain connects TRBV19 to TRBJ1-2; 8 bases match TRBD1. Looked up from germline, CDR1 is LNHDA and CDR2 is SQIVND (reference sequence). The CDR3 has 15 amino acids. V gave up 2 bases and J gave up 9 bases; unmatched junction bases: 11. The CDR3 bases are TGTGCCAGTAGTATATCTCAGACAGGGGCGGTGAGCTACACCTTC. Residues: CASSISQTGAVSYTF.

The chain has TRBV18 and TRBJ1-4; 8 positions match TRBD1. V lost 3 bases to trimming and J lost 5 bases; unmatched junction nucleotides: 8. Germline V gene data show CDR1 as KGHSH and CDR2 as LQKENI. The CDR3 consists of 16 residues. The chain's CDR3 is CASSPLPGQVNEKLFF. The CDR3 DNA is TGTGCCAGCTCACCGCTACCGGGACAGGTGAATGAAAAACTGTTTTTT.

CDR3 protein: CASSARQQETQYF. The DNA of the CDR3 is TGTGCCAGTAGCGCGAGACAGCAAGAGACCCAGTACTTC. The chain links TRBV19 to TRBJ2-5; D may be TRBD1 (5 bases). This CDR3 spans 13 amino acids. From germline, CDR1 is LNHDA and CDR2 SQIVND (reference sequence). The V gene lost 6 bases and the J gene lost 2 bases, with 10 bases spanning the gap.

The chain recombines TRBV30 with TRBJ2-5; perhaps TRBD1 as D (6 bases). Trimming removed 8 bases from V and 3 bases from J, with 19 bases in between. The CDR3 length is 14 residues. CDR1 GTSNPN and CDR2 SVGIG come from the germline V gene (reference sequence). The CDR3 DNA sequence: TGTGCCGGGGCGTCGGGCAGGGGCGAAGAGACCCAGTACTTC. This encodes CAGASGRGEETQYF. The full variable domain, with the rest looked up from reference TRBV30 and TRBJ2-5, is SQTIHQWPATLVQPVGSPLSLECTVEGTSNPNLYWYRQAAGRGLQLLFYSVGIGQISSEVPQNLSASRPQDRQFILSSKKLLLSDSGFYLCAGASGRGEETQYFGPGTRLLVL.

A single count supports this clone. This chain links TRBV5-2 with TRBJ2-7; the tabulated D call, TRBD1, remains unverified against the DNA. TRBV5-2 is annotated as a pseudogene. This CDR3 comprises 14 residues. Here the CDR3 DNA reads TGTGCCAGCACCTTACAGGGTAATATCGACGAGCAGTACTTC. It translates to CASTLQGNIDEQYF.

V is TRBV27 and J is TRBJ2-1; 14 bases are a match to TRBD2. The CDR3 is 18 amino acids. CDR1 MNHEY and CDR2 SMNVEV come from the germline V gene (reference sequence). V dropped 7 bases and J dropped 3; count of bases not matched to a gene: 11. CDR3 in amino acids: CASMGTSGSRSNYNEQFF. CDR3 coding DNA: TGTGCCAGCATGGGGACTAGCGGGAGTAGAAGTAACTACAATGAGCAGTTCTTC.

The chain has TRBV30 and TRBJ2-3; D is possibly TRBD2 (6 bases). Trimming shortened V by 7 bases and J by 5 bases, and 16 bases separated the two germline ends. Germline CDR1 reads GTSNPN; CDR2 reads SVGIG (reference sequence). CDR3 length equals 13 residues. This CDR3 reads CAYTEGVGDTQYF. The CDR3 coding sequence is TGTGCCTATACGGAGGGAGTGGGAGATACGCAGTATTTT. The full variable domain, rest sourced from reference TRBV30 and TRBJ2-3, is SQTIHQWPATLVQPVGSPLSLECTVEGTSNPNLYWYRQAAGRGLQLLFYSVGIGQISSEVPQNLSASRPQDRQFILSSKKLLLSDSGFYLCAYTEGVGDTQYFGPGTRLTVL.

The chain employs TRBV4-1 and TRBJ2-1, with 8 bases matching TRBD2. Unmatched junction bases numbered 9, after V lost 0 bases and J lost 2 bases. Looked up from germline, CDR1 is MGHRA and CDR2 is YSYEKL. The CDR3 spans 18 residues. The CDR3 DNA reads TGCGCCAGCAGCCAAGAGTCTAGCGGGCCTTCCCCCTACAATGAGCAGTTCTTC. Protein sequence: CASSQESSGPSPYNEQFF.

The genes are TRBV9 and TRBJ1-1, with 8 bases that match TRBD1. The CDR3 has 14 residues. V was pared by 4 bases and J by 4 bases, with 6 bases of the junction left unmatched. The germline V gene has CDR1 SGDLS and CDR2 YYNGEE. CDR3 region: CASSPRTGRTEAFF. CDR3 nucleotide sequence: TGTGCCAGCAGCCCGAGGACAGGGCGCACTGAAGCTTTCTTT.

This rearrangement joins TRBV2 to TRBJ1-1; 8 bases line up with TRBD1. CDR1 is SNHLY and CDR2 is FYNNEI in the germline V gene. The CDR3 runs to 13 residues. V shed 6 bases, J shed 5 bases, and the junction held 5 bases outside the gene matches. The CDR3 is CASRRTGRTEAFF. The CDR3 coding sequence is TGTGCCAGCAGAAGGACAGGGCGGACTGAAGCTTTCTTT.

The rearrangement uses TRBV29-1 and TRBJ2-7, with D perhaps matching TRBD2 (7 bases). The CDR3 loop spans 13 amino acids. Looked up from germline, CDR1 is SQVTM and CDR2 is ANQGSEA. Trimming took off 7 bases at V and 1 base at J, with 14 bases between the two ends. Here the CDR3 DNA reads TGCAGCGGACCAGGGGAGGGATCCTACGAGCAGTACTTC. Encoded protein: CSGPGEGSYEQYF.

The sample holds one count of this clone. The chain joins TRBV5-5 to TRBJ1-5; 12 bases line up with TRBD1. CDR1 is SGHKS and CDR2 is YYEKEE in the germline V gene (reference sequence). The length of the CDR3 is 16 residues. J was trimmed by 6 bases and V by 3 bases; bases with no gene match: 7. The CDR3 here is CASSSPGQGASQPQHF. For the CDR3, the DNA is TGTGCCAGCAGCTCACCGGGACAGGGGGCCAGTCAGCCCCAGCATTTT.

J is TRBJ1-5 and V is TRBV19, with no clear D. The germline CDR1 and CDR2 sequences are LNHDA and SQIVND (reference sequence). V was pared by 3 bases and J by 4 bases, with 10 bases between. This CDR3 region has 14 residues. In DNA, the CDR3 is TGTGCCAGTAGTATCCTCCTACCGAATCAGCCCCAGCATTTT. Protein sequence: CASSILLPNQPQHF.

The chain recombines TRBV7-2 with TRBJ2-1; D remains unclear. V was trimmed by 6 bases and J by 0 bases, leaving 12 bases between them. The CDR3 is made up of 15 amino acids. Germline loops: CDR1 SGHTA, CDR2 FQGNSA. This CDR3 reads CASRPTPGSYNEQFF. CDR3 DNA: TGTGCCAGCAGGCCGACTCCGGGCTCCTACAATGAGCAGTTCTTC.

This chain uses TRBV7-9 with TRBJ1-1, with D unresolved. Per the germline V gene, CDR1 is SEHNR and CDR2 is FQNEAQ (reference sequence). V lost 0 bases and J 1 base, leaving 9 bases between the germline ends. This CDR3 has 15 amino acids. In DNA, the CDR3 is TGTGCCAGCAGCTTAGCGCCGGGTGGGAACACTGAAGCTTTCTTT. Its protein product is CASSLAPGGNTEAFF.

The chain joins TRBV5-1 to TRBJ2-3, with D possibly TRBD2 on 6 matching bases. The germline gives CDR1 SGHRS, CDR2 YFSETQ. The length of the CDR3 is 16 residues. V was pared by 0 bases and J by 3 bases, with 14 bases between. The CDR3 DNA sequence: TGCGCCAGCAGCTTGGCCGGCGGGAAGAATACAGATACGCAGTATTTT. Its translation: CASSLAGGKNTDTQYF.

This chain uses TRBV21-1 with TRBJ2-4; the tabulated D call, TRBD2, remains unverified against the DNA. TRBV21-1 is given as a pseudogene. CDR3 size: 17 residues. DNA of the CDR3: TGTGCCAGCAGCAAAATAACGGGGGTTCTAGCCAAAAACATTCAGTACTTC. Amino acid sequence: CASSKITGVLAKNIQYF.

The rearrangement joins TRBV5-1 to TRBJ2-5; 7 bases are shared with TRBD1. The germline V gene has CDR1 SGHRS and CDR2 YFSETQ. This CDR3 has 14 residues. After removal of 4 bases from V and 2 bases from J, the junction contained 5 bases not matched to a gene. The CDR3 bases are TGCGCCAGCAGCGTACTGGGACAGCAAGAGACCCAGTACTTC. It specifies CASSVLGQQETQYF.

This clone was seen a single time. The V and J genes are TRBV9 and TRBJ2-5, with D hard to call. CDR3 length: 13 amino acids. CDR1 is SGDLS, CDR2 YYNGEE, per germline. V was shortened by 4 bases and J by 2 bases, with 9 bases between the two germline ends. As DNA, the CDR3 is TGTGCCAGCAGCACAACAGAACAAGAGACCCAGTACTTC. Translating it yields CASSTTEQETQYF.

This sequence joins TRBV11-2 and TRBJ1-1, with a possible D match to TRBD1 (6 bases). V dropped 2 bases and J dropped 2 bases, with 12 bases sitting between them. The germline gives CDR1 SGHAT, CDR2 FQNNGV. The CDR3 totals 15 residues. The DNA for the CDR3 is TGTGCCAGCAGCTTAACTCGGACAGTCAACACTGAAGCTTTCTTT. It translates to CASSLTRTVNTEAFF.